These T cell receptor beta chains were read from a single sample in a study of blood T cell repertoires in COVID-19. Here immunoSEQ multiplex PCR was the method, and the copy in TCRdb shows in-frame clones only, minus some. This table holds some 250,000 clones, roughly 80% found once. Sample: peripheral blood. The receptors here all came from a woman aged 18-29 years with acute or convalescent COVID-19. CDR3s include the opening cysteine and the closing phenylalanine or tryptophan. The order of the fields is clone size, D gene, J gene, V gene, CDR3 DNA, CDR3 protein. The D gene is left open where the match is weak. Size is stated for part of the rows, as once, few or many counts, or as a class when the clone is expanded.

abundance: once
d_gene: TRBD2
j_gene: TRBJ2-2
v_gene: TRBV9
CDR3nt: TGTGCCAGCAGGCGGGGGACCGGGGAGCTGTTTTTT
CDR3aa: CASRRGTGELFF

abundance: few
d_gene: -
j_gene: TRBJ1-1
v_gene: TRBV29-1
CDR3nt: TGCAGCGTTGAAGGTCCTGCGGGGAAGAACACTGAAGCTTTCTTT
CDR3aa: CSVEGPAGKNTEAFF

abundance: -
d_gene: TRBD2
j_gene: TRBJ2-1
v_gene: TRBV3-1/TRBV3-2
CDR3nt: TGTGCCAGCAGCCCTAGCGGGAGTGTCTCCTACAATGAGCAGTTCTTC
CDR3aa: CASSPSGSVSYNEQFF

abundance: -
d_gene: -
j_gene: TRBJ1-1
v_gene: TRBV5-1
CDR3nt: TGCGCCAGCAGCGGGGGGAGGGACACTGAAGCTTTCTTT
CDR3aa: CASSGGRDTEAFF

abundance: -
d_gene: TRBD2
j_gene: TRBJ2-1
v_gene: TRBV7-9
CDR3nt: TGTGCCAGCAGCCCCGGACTAGCGAGAGATAATGAGCAGTTCTTC
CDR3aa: CASSPGLARDNEQFF

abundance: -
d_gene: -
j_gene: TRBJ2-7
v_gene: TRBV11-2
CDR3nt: TGTGCCAGCAGCTTCGACAGCTTCTACGAGCAGTACTTC
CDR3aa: CASSFDSFYEQYF

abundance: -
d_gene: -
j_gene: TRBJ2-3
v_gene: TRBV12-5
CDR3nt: TGTGCTAGCGGTCTCGGGACTAGCACAGATACGCAGTATTTT
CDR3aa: CASGLGTSTDTQYF

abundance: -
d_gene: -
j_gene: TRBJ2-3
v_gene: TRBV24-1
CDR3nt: TGTGCCACCAGTGATTTAAGAGGGAGCACAGATACGCAGTATTTT
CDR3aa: CATSDLRGSTDTQYF

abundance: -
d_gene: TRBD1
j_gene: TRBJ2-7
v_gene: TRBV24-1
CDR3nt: TGTGCCACCAGTGATGGACAGGGTCCCCTACCCTACGAGCAGTACTTC
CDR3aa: CATSDGQGPLPYEQYF

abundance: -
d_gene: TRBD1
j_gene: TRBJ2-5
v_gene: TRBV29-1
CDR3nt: TGCAGCGTCGAAACAGGGGTGGCAGAGACCCAGTACTTC
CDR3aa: CSVETGVAETQYF

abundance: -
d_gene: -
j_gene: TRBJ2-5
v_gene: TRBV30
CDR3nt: TGTGCCTGGGGGGCAGGGGTCGTGACCCAGTACTTC
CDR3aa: CAWGAGVVTQYF

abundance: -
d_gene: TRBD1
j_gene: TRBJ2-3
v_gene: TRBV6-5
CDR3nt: TGTGCCAGCAGTTCAGGACAGGGGGCGGTAGATACGCAGTATTTT
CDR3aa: CASSSGQGAVDTQYF

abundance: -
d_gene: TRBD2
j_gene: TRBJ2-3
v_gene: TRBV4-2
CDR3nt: TGTGCCAGCAGCCAAGTTGCAGCGGGAGGCCGGGGAGCGGATACGCAGTATTTT
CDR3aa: CASSQVAAGGRGADTQYF

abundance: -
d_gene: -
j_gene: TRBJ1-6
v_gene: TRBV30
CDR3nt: TGTGCCTGGACCCTTGGCTCACCCCTCCACTTT
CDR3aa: CAWTLGSPLHF

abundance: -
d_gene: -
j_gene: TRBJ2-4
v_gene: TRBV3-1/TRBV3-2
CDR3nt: TGTGCCAGCAGGCCCGGCTTACTAGCAGGGGCCAAAAACATTCAGTACTTC
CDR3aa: CASRPGLLAGAKNIQYF

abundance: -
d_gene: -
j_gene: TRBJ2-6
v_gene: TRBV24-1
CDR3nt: TGTGCCACCAGTGGTGGCACCTCTGGGGCCAACGTCCTGACTTTC
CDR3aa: CATSGGTSGANVLTF